One and the same sample provided the 15 T cell receptor beta chains below, sequenced in a study of sequential checkpoint blockade in melanoma. The treatment: randomized to nivolumab then ipilimumab (arm A) or the reverse (arm B). Generated by immunoSEQ multiplex PCR, the TCRdb table keeps only in-frame clones and is missing some. Of 30,000 to 40,000 clones detected, roughly 85% appear once; the ten largest clones hold about 12%. The sequenced sample was CD8+ T cells sorted from blood (inferred from file names), obtained from a patient given nivolumab and ipilimumab in sequence. The receptors here all came from a human donor with melanoma.

The genes are TRBV19 and TRBJ1-1; the match to TRBD1 covers 11 bases. Looked up from germline, CDR1 is LNHDA and CDR2 is SQIVND (reference sequence). The V gene end was trimmed by 3 bases and the J gene end by 3 bases; junction bases not matched to a gene: 3. This CDR3 has 15 amino acids. CDR3 amino acids: CASSIGDRGYTEAFF. The CDR3 DNA reads TGTGCCAGTAGTATCGGGGACAGGGGGTACACTGAAGCTTTCTTT.

The chain's CDR3 is CASSPRGYEQYF. The CDR3 region has the DNA TGTGCCAGCAGCCCCAGGGGGTACGAGCAGTACTTC. The chain combines TRBV7-9 with TRBJ2-7; 7 bases match TRBD1. The CDR3 runs to 12 residues. The V gene's germline CDR1 is SEHNR and CDR2 FQNEAQ (reference sequence). Unmatched junction bases numbered 2, after V lost 5 bases and J lost 4 bases.

This sequence joins TRBV5-1 and TRBJ1-1, with TRBD1 as a possible D gene (5 bases). This CDR3 is 13 amino acids long. CDR1 and CDR2 (germline): SGHRS, YFSETQ. V lost 4 bases to trimming and J lost 1 base, with 8 bases between them. The CDR3 here is CASSSTGNTEAFF. CDR3 in DNA: TGCGCCAGCAGCAGTACAGGGAACACTGAAGCTTTCTTT. Combining the CDR3 with reference TRBV5-1 and TRBJ1-1 gives the whole variable domain KAGVTQTPRYLIKTRGQQVTLSCSPISGHRSVSWYQQTPGQGLQFLFEYFSETQRNKGNFPGRFSGRQFSNSRSEMNVSTLELGDSALYLCASSSTGNTEAFFGQGTRLTVV.

This clone has a handful of counts. The chain has TRBV25-1 and TRBJ2-5; 11 nucleotides match TRBD2. V gave up 3 bases and J gave up 9 bases; unmatched junction bases: 6. The CDR3 has 14 amino acids. Per germline, CDR1 MGHDK and CDR2 SYGVNS. In DNA, the CDR3 is TGTGCCAGCAGTGAGGGACTAGCGGAAGATTCCCAGTACTTC. Residues: CASSEGLAEDSQYF.

The chain carries TRBV7-3 and TRBJ1-2; TRBD1 might be the D (6 bases). This CDR3 is 13 amino acids long. V gave up 5 bases and J gave up 7 bases, with 14 bases separating them. Germline CDR1 and CDR2: SGHTA and FQGTGA. The chain's CDR3 is CASSLGAGAGYTF. In DNA, the CDR3 is TGTGCCAGCAGCCTGGGGGCAGGGGCTGGCTACACCTTC.

The rearrangement uses TRBV13 and TRBJ2-2; D gene uncertain. This CDR3 comprises 16 residues. Trimming pared 1 base from V and 3 bases from J, leaving 12 bases between. Germline V CDR1 and CDR2: PRHDT, FYEKMQ (reference sequence). In DNA, the CDR3 is TGTGCCAGCAGCTTAGAACGTCAGGTGTACACCGGGGAGCTGTTTTTT. Translation gives CASSLERQVYTGELFF.

The CDR3 sequence is CASSRGIGDQPQHF. CDR3 DNA: TGTGCCAGCAGTAGGGGGATAGGAGATCAGCCCCAGCATTTT. The genes are TRBV2 and TRBJ1-5; possibly TRBD1 for D (6 bases). The V gene lost 5 bases and the J gene lost 5 bases, with 13 bases spanning the gap. CDR1 and CDR2 from the germline V gene are SNHLY and FYNNEI. The CDR3 has 14 residues.

The V and J genes are TRBV19 and TRBJ2-1, with TRBD1 matching 8 bases. CDR3 length: 15 residues. V shed 2 bases, J shed 4 bases, and the junction held 4 bases outside the gene matches. Germline V CDR1 and CDR2: LNHDA, SQIVND (reference sequence). The CDR3 region has the DNA TGTGCCAGTAGTATACAGGGGGCTCTTTACAATGAGCAGTTCTTC. This gives the protein CASSIQGALYNEQFF. The full variable domain, with the rest looked up from reference TRBV19 and TRBJ2-1, is DGGITQSPKYLFRKEGQNVTLSCEQNLNHDAMYWYRQDPGQGLRLIYYSQIVNDFQKGDIAEGYSVSREKKESFPLTVTSAQKNPTAFYLCASSIQGALYNEQFFGPGTRLTVL.

CDR3 bases: TGTGCCAGCAGCGTAGCTACGACAGGGGAGGCCGGGGAGCTGTTTTTT. It specifies CASSVATTGEAGELFF. The rearrangement links TRBV9 to TRBJ2-2, with TRBD1 identical over 8 bases. The CDR3 is 16 residues long. The junction had 7 bases not matched to a gene; V was cut back by 0 bases and J by 6 bases. Germline V gives CDR1 SGDLS, CDR2 YYNGEE.

This clone has only one observation. V and J are TRBV27 and TRBJ2-7, with 7 nucleotides matching TRBD2. The germline CDR1 and CDR2 sequences are MNHEY and SMNVEV (reference sequence). Unmatched junction bases numbered 10, after V lost 5 bases and J lost 3 bases. The CDR3 runs to 15 residues. CDR3 region: CASSAVREGIYEQYV. The CDR3 bases are TGTGCCAGCAGTGCAGTGAGGGAGGGGATCTACGAGCAGTACGTC.

The chain uses TRBV28 and TRBJ1-5; D remains unclear. The germline V and J ends were trimmed by 2 bases and 9 bases, with 14 bases remaining between them. The CDR3 length is 14 residues. The V gene's germline CDR1 is MDHEN and CDR2 SYDVKM. For the CDR3, the DNA is TGTGCCAGCAGTTTAGGTCCTACCTATTGGCCCCAGCATTTT. Its translation: CASSLGPTYWPQHF.

The chain uses TRBV4-2 and TRBJ1-5; D remains unclear. The CDR3 extends over 14 amino acids. V gave up 1 base and J gave up 5 bases, with 9 bases separating them. Germline CDR1 and CDR2: LGHNA and YNFKEQ. For the CDR3, the DNA is TGTGCCAGCAGCCAAGGGCTTGCCGATCAGCCCCAGCATTTT. It specifies CASSQGLADQPQHF.

This chain joins TRBV28 and TRBJ2-7, with 7 bases aligning to TRBD1. CDR1 is MDHEN and CDR2 is SYDVKM in the germline V gene. The V and J ends lost 4 bases and 3 bases, in that order; junction bases with no gene match: 3. The CDR3 spans 13 residues. The CDR3 sequence is CASSYSGGYEQYF. The CDR3, as DNA: TGTGCCAGCAGTTATTCAGGGGGCTACGAGCAGTACTTC.

The V gene is TRBV27, the J gene TRBJ2-1, with 8 positions matching TRBD1. CDR3 length equals 15 residues. CDR1 is MNHEY, CDR2 SMNVEV, per germline (reference sequence). Trimming took 4 bases from V and 9 from J; bases not matched to a gene: 11. The CDR3 protein is CASSSTGGALAEQFF. The CDR3 bases are TGTGCCAGCAGTTCCACAGGGGGTGCTTTGGCTGAGCAGTTCTTC.

The rearrangement joins TRBV28 to TRBJ2-1; 7 bases are shared with TRBD2. Germline V CDR1 and CDR2: MDHEN, SYDVKM. This CDR3 contains 15 residues. Trimming took 3 bases from V and 1 from J; bases not matched to a gene: 3. Written as DNA, the CDR3 is TGTGCCAGCAGTTTGATCGGGGGGTCCTACAATGAGCAGTTCTTC. It yields the protein CASSLIGGSYNEQFF.